This is a list of T cell receptor beta chains from one sample in a study of technical replicates of blood from a few donors. Clones were sequenced by immunoSEQ multiplex PCR, and TCRdb holds only the in-frame ones, with some missing. Of approximately 81,000 clones detected, about 81% appear once; the ten largest clones hold 3.5% to 4%. The sequenced sample was PBMCs. These receptors were taken from a human donor in good health. Some clones in this sample may be carry-over from other donors' samples. Each CDR3 is given with its conserved first and last residue. Fields, in order: CDR3 DNA, CDR3 protein, V gene, J gene, clone size, D gene. The D gene is left open where the match is weak. Clone size appears in some rows only: once, few, many, or a class for an expanded clone.

cdr3_nt: TGTGCCAGCAGTGACCAGGGGGGCAGCACAGATACGCAGTATTTT
cdr3_aa: CASSDQGGSTDTQYF
v_call: TRBV25-1
j_call: TRBJ2-3
clone_size: -
d_call: -

cdr3_nt: TGCGCCAGCAGCCCCCGGACAGGGGGCTACGAGCAGTACTTC
cdr3_aa: CASSPRTGGYEQYF
v_call: TRBV4-3
j_call: TRBJ2-7
clone_size: -
d_call: TRBD1

cdr3_nt: TGTGCCAGCAACCCAACAGGGTACTATGGCTACACCTTC
cdr3_aa: CASNPTGYYGYTF
v_call: TRBV6-1
j_call: TRBJ1-2
clone_size: -
d_call: -

cdr3_nt: TGTGCCAGTGCCGGTTGGCAGGGCGGCACCGGGGAGCTGTTTTTT
cdr3_aa: CASAGWQGGTGELFF
v_call: TRBV19
j_call: TRBJ2-2
clone_size: -
d_call: -

cdr3_nt: TGCGCCAGCAGCAGAGACACTAGCGAGATCTACGAGCAGTACTTC
cdr3_aa: CASSRDTSEIYEQYF
v_call: TRBV5-1
j_call: TRBJ2-7
clone_size: -
d_call: TRBD2

cdr3_nt: TGCAGCGTCCAGAGACAAGCTGGGACTGAAGCTTTCTTT
cdr3_aa: CSVQRQAGTEAFF
v_call: TRBV29-1
j_call: TRBJ1-1
clone_size: few
d_call: -

cdr3_nt: TGTGCCAGCAGCCCCGGCGCAGGGAGGAGGGAGCTGTTTTTT
cdr3_aa: CASSPGAGRRELFF
v_call: TRBV7-2
j_call: TRBJ2-2
clone_size: -
d_call: -

cdr3_nt: TGTGCCAGCAGCGCCGGGACAGTAAACACTGAAGCTTTCTTT
cdr3_aa: CASSAGTVNTEAFF
v_call: TRBV9
j_call: TRBJ1-1
clone_size: -
d_call: TRBD1

cdr3_nt: TGCGCCAGCAGCCAAGATATGGGCGGGGGGGCCTACGAGCAGTACTTC
cdr3_aa: CASSQDMGGGAYEQYF
v_call: TRBV4-3
j_call: TRBJ2-7
clone_size: -
d_call: TRBD2

cdr3_nt: TGTGCCTGGAGTGTACCCCTTAGCTCCTATAATTCACCCCTCCACTTT
cdr3_aa: CAWSVPLSSYNSPLHF
v_call: TRBV30
j_call: TRBJ1-6
clone_size: -
d_call: -

cdr3_nt: TGCGCCAGCAGCCAAGGGACAGCAGGAACTGAAGCTTTCTTT
cdr3_aa: CASSQGTAGTEAFF
v_call: TRBV5-1
j_call: TRBJ1-1
clone_size: few
d_call: TRBD1

cdr3_nt: TGTGCCAGCAGCCGAATAAGTGGGGGGGATAATGAAAAACTGTTTTTT
cdr3_aa: CASSRISGGDNEKLFF
v_call: TRBV5-6
j_call: TRBJ1-4
clone_size: -
d_call: -

cdr3_nt: TGTGCCAGCAGTGAGAGACTGCTGAACACTGAAGCTTTCTTT
cdr3_aa: CASSERLLNTEAFF
v_call: TRBV25-1
j_call: TRBJ1-1
clone_size: many
d_call: -

cdr3_nt: TGCAGCGTTGAAGTCCAGGACAGGCTTTACAATGAGCAGTTCTTC
cdr3_aa: CSVEVQDRLYNEQFF
v_call: TRBV29-1
j_call: TRBJ2-1
clone_size: -
d_call: TRBD1

cdr3_nt: TGTGCCAGCAGCTTAGAGTCAGGGGACACTGAAGCTTTCTTT
cdr3_aa: CASSLESGDTEAFF
v_call: TRBV7-8
j_call: TRBJ1-1
clone_size: -
d_call: -

cdr3_nt: TGTGCCAGCAGCTTATTGGGACAGGGTGGGGAAAAACTGTTTTTT
cdr3_aa: CASSLLGQGGEKLFF
v_call: TRBV7-2
j_call: TRBJ1-4
clone_size: -
d_call: TRBD1

cdr3_nt: TGTGCCAGTAGCTATCTGGGACAGGGGAGAGGCTACACCTTC
cdr3_aa: CASSYLGQGRGYTF
v_call: TRBV19
j_call: TRBJ1-2
clone_size: -
d_call: TRBD1

cdr3_nt: TGTGCCAGCAGCTCCGCCGGGACTAGTCCCCACGAGCAGTACTTC
cdr3_aa: CASSSAGTSPHEQYF
v_call: TRBV7-9
j_call: TRBJ2-7
clone_size: -
d_call: TRBD2

cdr3_nt: TGTGCCAGCAGCTTTTTCGGGGGACCCACTGAAGCTTTCTTT
cdr3_aa: CASSFFGGPTEAFF
v_call: TRBV5-4
j_call: TRBJ1-1
clone_size: -
d_call: -

cdr3_nt: TGTGCCAGCAACTTACTTCGGAACACCGGGGAGCTGTTTTTT
cdr3_aa: CASNLLRNTGELFF
v_call: TRBV5-6
j_call: TRBJ2-2
clone_size: many
d_call: -

cdr3_nt: TGTGCCAGCAGTTCCGACAGGGTGGGCGAAAAACTGTTTTTT
cdr3_aa: CASSSDRVGEKLFF
v_call: TRBV27
j_call: TRBJ1-4
clone_size: once
d_call: TRBD1

cdr3_nt: TGCAGTGCCCGAGAGACAGGGGGCTACACCTTC
cdr3_aa: CSARETGGYTF
v_call: TRBV20-1
j_call: TRBJ1-2
clone_size: -
d_call: TRBD1

cdr3_nt: TGTGCCAGCTCACCACCAGTTAGCTACAATGAGCAGTTCTTC
cdr3_aa: CASSPPVSYNEQFF
v_call: TRBV18
j_call: TRBJ2-1
clone_size: -
d_call: -

cdr3_nt: TGTGCCAGCATTCGGCAGGGGGATTACGAGCAGTACTTC
cdr3_aa: CASIRQGDYEQYF
v_call: TRBV6-5
j_call: TRBJ2-7
clone_size: -
d_call: TRBD1

cdr3_nt: TGTGCCTGGACCCATCCCGCACTTTCCCCCTACGAGCAGTACTTC
cdr3_aa: CAWTHPALSPYEQYF
v_call: TRBV30
j_call: TRBJ2-7
clone_size: -
d_call: -

cdr3_nt: TGCGCCAGCAGCTTGGGACAGGGTTTCAGGGAGACCCAGTACTTC
cdr3_aa: CASSLGQGFRETQYF
v_call: TRBV5-1
j_call: TRBJ2-5
clone_size: -
d_call: TRBD1

cdr3_nt: TGTGCCAGCAGTACAGGATCCCCACCGCGGACCTTC
cdr3_aa: CASSTGSPPRTF
v_call: TRBV5-4
j_call: TRBJ1-2
clone_size: -
d_call: -